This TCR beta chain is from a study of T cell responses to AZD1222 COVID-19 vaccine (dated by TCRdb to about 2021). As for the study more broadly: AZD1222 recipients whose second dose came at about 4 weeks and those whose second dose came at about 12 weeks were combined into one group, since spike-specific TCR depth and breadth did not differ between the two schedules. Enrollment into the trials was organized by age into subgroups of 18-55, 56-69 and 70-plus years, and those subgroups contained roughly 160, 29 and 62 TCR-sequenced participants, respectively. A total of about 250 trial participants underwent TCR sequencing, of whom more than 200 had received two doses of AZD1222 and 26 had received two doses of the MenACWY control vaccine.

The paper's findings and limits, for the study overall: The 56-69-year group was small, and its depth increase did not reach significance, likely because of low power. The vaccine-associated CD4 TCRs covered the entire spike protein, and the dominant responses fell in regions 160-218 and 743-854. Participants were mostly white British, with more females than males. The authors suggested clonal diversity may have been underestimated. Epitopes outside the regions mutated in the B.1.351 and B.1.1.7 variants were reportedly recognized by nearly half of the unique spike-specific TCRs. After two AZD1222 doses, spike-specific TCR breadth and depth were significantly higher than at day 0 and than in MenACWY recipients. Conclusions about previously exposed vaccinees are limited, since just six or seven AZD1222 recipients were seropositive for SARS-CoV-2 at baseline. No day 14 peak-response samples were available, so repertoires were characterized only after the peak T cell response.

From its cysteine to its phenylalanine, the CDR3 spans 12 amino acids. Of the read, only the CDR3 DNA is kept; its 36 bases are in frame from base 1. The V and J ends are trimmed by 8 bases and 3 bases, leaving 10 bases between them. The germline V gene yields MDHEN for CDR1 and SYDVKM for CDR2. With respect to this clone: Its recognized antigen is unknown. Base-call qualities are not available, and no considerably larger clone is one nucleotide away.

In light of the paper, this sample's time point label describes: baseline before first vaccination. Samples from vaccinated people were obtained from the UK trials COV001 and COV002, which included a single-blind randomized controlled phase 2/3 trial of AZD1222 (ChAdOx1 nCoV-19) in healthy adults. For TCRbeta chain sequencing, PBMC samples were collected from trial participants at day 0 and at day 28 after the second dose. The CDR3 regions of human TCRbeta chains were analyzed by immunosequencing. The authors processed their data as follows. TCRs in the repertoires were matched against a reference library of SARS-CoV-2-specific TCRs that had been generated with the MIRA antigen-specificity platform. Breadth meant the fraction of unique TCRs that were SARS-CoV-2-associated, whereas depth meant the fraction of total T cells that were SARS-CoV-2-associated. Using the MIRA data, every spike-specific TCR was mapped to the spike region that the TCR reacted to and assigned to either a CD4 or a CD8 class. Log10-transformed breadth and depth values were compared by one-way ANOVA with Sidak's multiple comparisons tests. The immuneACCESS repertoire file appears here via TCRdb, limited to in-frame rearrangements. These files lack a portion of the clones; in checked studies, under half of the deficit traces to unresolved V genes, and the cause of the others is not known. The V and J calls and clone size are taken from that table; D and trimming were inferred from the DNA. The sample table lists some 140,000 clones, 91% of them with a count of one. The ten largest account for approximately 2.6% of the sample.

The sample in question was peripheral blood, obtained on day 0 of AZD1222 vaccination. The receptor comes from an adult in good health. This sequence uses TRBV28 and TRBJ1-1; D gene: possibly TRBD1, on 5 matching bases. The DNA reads TGTGCCAGCGGGGGACTATACACTGAAGCTTTCTTT. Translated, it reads CASGGLYTEAFF.